This paragraph reports one TCR beta chain. The antigen is unknown. This specimen belongs to a study of graft-versus-host responses after intestinal transplantation. On the study more broadly: The whole recipient group had anti-thymocyte globulin induction followed by tacrolimus and steroids for about three years.

Assay used: immunoSEQ multiplex PCR; TCRdb lists only in-frame clones, some missing. The sample shows some 110,000 clones, more than 90% of them seen only once. Study-wide results and caveats: Analysis identified GvH clones in recipient marrow, with some appearing first in ileum or blood. When patients had graft-donor T cell macrochimerism, their allografts held high graft-versus-host to host-versus-graft clonal ratios. Early HvG declines after transplant were associated with peak circulating GvH clone levels.

Germline values: CDR1 SGHRS, CDR2 YFSETQ. The V end lost 3 bases, the J end lost 6 bases, and 12 bases lay between the germline ends. CDR3 length: 13 amino acids. The receptor comes from a human donor who was the organ donor for an intestinal transplant. The source material was unstimulated CD4+ T cells sorted from spleen or lymph node cells, sampled before transplant. This sequence joins TRBV5-1 and TRBJ1-1, with D unresolved. The CDR3 DNA sequence: TGCGCCAGCAGCTCCGGACGGGCCGCTGAAGCTTTCTTT. Translation: CASSSGRAAEAFF.